These T cell receptor beta chains were read from a single sample in a study of cytomegalovirus exposure and HLA in healthy donors. Sequencing was performed with immunoSEQ multiplex PCR; in TCRdb, only in-frame clones are kept and a portion is missing. The sample data list 150,000 or so clones. The sample taken for sequencing was PBMCs. The receptors derive from a man between 18 and 35 years old in good health and CMV-seronegative. Both conserved end residues are part of each CDR3. Each record gives: V gene, J gene, D gene, CDR3 DNA, CDR3 protein. D genes are given only for firm matches.

V gene: TRBV29-1; J gene: TRBJ2-2; D gene: TRBD1; CDR3 DNA: TGCAGCGCCGGACAGGGGGCGGGCACCGGGGAGCTGTTTTTT; CDR3 protein: CSAGQGAGTGELFF
V gene: TRBV5-4; J gene: TRBJ1-4; D gene: TRBD1; CDR3 DNA: TGTGCCAGCAGTTTGAGAACCGGGACAGTTGATGAAAAACTGTTTTTT; CDR3 protein: CASSLRTGTVDEKLFF
V gene: TRBV5-1; J gene: TRBJ2-5; D gene: TRBD2; CDR3 DNA: TGCGCCAGCAGCGCCGGACTAGCCGGGAGAGAGACCCAGTACTTC; CDR3 protein: CASSAGLAGRETQYF
V gene: TRBV28; J gene: TRBJ2-3; D gene: -; CDR3 DNA: TGTGCCAGCAGTTTAGGGGGGGGCCCAGATACGCAGTATTTT; CDR3 protein: CASSLGGGPDTQYF
V gene: TRBV28; J gene: TRBJ2-5; D gene: TRBD2; CDR3 DNA: TGTGCCAGCAGCCTTAGCGGGGGGGCCTATCAAGAGACCCAGTACTTC; CDR3 protein: CASSLSGGAYQETQYF
V gene: TRBV18; J gene: TRBJ2-7; D gene: TRBD1; CDR3 DNA: TGTGCCAGCTCACTCCGGGACAGTGACTACGAGCAGTACTTC; CDR3 protein: CASSLRDSDYEQYF
V gene: TRBV6-5; J gene: TRBJ1-2; D gene: -; CDR3 DNA: TGTGCCAGCAGTTACCGGGCTAACTATGGCTACACCTTC; CDR3 protein: CASSYRANYGYTF
V gene: TRBV5-4; J gene: TRBJ1-4; D gene: -; CDR3 DNA: TGTGCCAGCAGCCCCGACAGAACTAATGAAAAACTGTTTTTT; CDR3 protein: CASSPDRTNEKLFF
V gene: TRBV10-3; J gene: TRBJ2-6; D gene: TRBD1; CDR3 DNA: TGTGCCATCAGGGACAGGGAAAGGTCTGGCGCCAACGTCCTGACTTTC; CDR3 protein: CAIRDRERSGANVLTF
V gene: TRBV7-2; J gene: TRBJ2-4; D gene: -; CDR3 DNA: TGTGCCAGCACCCCGGGTACCATTTTAGCCAAAAACATTCAGTACTTC; CDR3 protein: CASTPGTILAKNIQYF
V gene: TRBV6-5; J gene: TRBJ2-5; D gene: -; CDR3 DNA: TGTGCCAGCAGTTACTCCCACCTCCCCAGGTTGGAGACCCAGTACTTC; CDR3 protein: CASSYSHLPRLETQYF
V gene: TRBV2; J gene: TRBJ2-2; D gene: TRBD2; CDR3 DNA: TGTGCCAGCAGTCTAGCGGGGTGGAACACCGGGGAGCTGTTTTTT; CDR3 protein: CASSLAGWNTGELFF
V gene: TRBV10-3; J gene: TRBJ1-1; D gene: TRBD1; CDR3 DNA: TGTGCCATCAGCGTCATAGGGACAGGGAACACTGAAGCTTTCTTT; CDR3 protein: CAISVIGTGNTEAFF
V gene: TRBV28; J gene: TRBJ2-7; D gene: TRBD1; CDR3 DNA: TGTGCCAGCAGCGGGACAGGCGTCTACGAGCAGTACTTC; CDR3 protein: CASSGTGVYEQYF
V gene: TRBV6-6; J gene: TRBJ2-7; D gene: TRBD1; CDR3 DNA: TGTGCCAGCAGGGGGACAGGGGGCGACGAGCAGTACTTC; CDR3 protein: CASRGTGGDEQYF
V gene: TRBV9; J gene: TRBJ2-2; D gene: -; CDR3 DNA: TGTGCCAGCAGCGTAGTGACAGCTAACACCGGGGAGCTGTTTTTT; CDR3 protein: CASSVVTANTGELFF
V gene: TRBV28; J gene: TRBJ1-4; D gene: -; CDR3 DNA: TGTGCCAGCAGTAGACGGGCAACTAATGAAAAACTGTTTTTT; CDR3 protein: CASSRRATNEKLFF